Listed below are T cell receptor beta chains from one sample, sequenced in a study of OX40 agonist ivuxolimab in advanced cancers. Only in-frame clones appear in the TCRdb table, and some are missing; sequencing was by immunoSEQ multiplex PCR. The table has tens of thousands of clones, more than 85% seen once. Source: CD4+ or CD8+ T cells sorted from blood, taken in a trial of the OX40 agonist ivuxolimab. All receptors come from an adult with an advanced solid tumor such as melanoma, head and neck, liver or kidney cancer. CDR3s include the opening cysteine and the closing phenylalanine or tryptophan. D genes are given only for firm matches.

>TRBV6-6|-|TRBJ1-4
CASIQDEFNEKLFF
TGTGCCAGCATCCAGGACGAGTTTAATGAAAAACTGTTTTTT
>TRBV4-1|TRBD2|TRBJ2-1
CASSQSGGAPHEQFF
TGCGCCAGCAGCCAAAGCGGGGGGGCGCCCCATGAGCAGTTCTTC
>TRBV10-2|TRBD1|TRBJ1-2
CASSDTGGLLYGYTF
TGCGCCAGCAGCGACACAGGGGGGCTCTTATATGGCTACACCTTC
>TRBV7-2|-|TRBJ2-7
CASSLGLGGYEQYF
TGTGCCAGCAGCTTAGGTCTGGGGGGCTACGAGCAGTACTTC
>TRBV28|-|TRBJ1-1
CASSFSENTEAFF
TGTGCCAGCAGTTTCTCAGAGAACACTGAAGCTTTCTTT
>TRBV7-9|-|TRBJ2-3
CASSVKGTDTQYF
TGTGCCAGCAGCGTCAAAGGAACAGATACGCAGTATTTT
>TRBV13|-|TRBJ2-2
CASSLRGHLRGELFF
TGTGCCAGCAGCTTACGGGGGCACCTACGAGGGGAGCTGTTTTTT
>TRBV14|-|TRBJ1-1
CASSQEGITEAFF
TGTGCCAGCAGCCAGGAGGGGATCACTGAAGCTTTCTTT
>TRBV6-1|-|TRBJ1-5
CASSLIGQPQHF
TGTGCCAGCAGTTTGATAGGTCAGCCCCAGCATTTT
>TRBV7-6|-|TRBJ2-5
CASSLGGSAGETQYF
TGTGCCAGCAGCTTGGGTGGTAGCGCCGGAGAGACCCAGTACTTC
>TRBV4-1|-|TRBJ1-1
CASSQLQGFTEAFF
TGCGCCAGCAGCCAACTTCAGGGGTTCACTGAAGCTTTCTTT